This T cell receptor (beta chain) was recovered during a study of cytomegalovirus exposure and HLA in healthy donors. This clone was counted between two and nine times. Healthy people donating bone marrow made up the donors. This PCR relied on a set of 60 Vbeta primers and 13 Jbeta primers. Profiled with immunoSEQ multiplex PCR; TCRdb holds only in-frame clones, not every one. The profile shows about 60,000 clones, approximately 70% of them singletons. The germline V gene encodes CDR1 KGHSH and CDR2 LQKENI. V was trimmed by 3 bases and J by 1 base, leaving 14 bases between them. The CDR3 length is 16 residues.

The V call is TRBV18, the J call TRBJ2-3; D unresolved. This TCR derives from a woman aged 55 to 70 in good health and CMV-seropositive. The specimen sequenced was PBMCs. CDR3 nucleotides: TGTGCCAGCTCACCTCCCCTCCTGTTCGGCACAGATACGCAGTATTTT. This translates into CASSPPLLFGTDTQYF.